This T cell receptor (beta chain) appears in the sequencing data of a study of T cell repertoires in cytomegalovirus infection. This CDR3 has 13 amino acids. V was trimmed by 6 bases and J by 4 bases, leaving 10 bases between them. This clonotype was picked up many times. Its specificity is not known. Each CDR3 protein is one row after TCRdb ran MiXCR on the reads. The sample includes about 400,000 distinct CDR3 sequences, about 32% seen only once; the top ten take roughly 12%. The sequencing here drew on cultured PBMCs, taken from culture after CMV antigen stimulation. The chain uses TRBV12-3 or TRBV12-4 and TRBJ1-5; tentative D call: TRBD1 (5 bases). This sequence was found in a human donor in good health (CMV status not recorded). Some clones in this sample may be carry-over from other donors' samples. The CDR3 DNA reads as TGTGCCAGCAGCCGGGACGCAAATCAGCCCCAGCATTTT. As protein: CASSRDANQPQHF.